A selection of T cell receptor beta chains follows, all from one sample in a study of blood T cell repertoires in COVID-19. The repertoire was sequenced with immunoSEQ multiplex PCR; TCRdb's copy has only in-frame clones and lacks some. The sample has some 70,000 clones, roughly 91% seen once; the top ten hold roughly 6.5%. Material: peripheral blood. These receptors were obtained from a man aged 50 or older with active COVID-19. CDR3s include the opening cysteine and the closing phenylalanine or tryptophan. D genes are given only for firm matches. Clone size appears in some rows only: once, few, many, or a class for an expanded clone.

abundance	v_gene	d_gene	j_gene	CDR3nt	CDR3aa
few	TRBV5-1	TRBD1	TRBJ1-1	TGCGCCAGCAGCGAGACAGGGGACACTGAAGCTTTCTTT	CASSETGDTEAFF
.	TRBV6-5	.	TRBJ1-1	TGTGCCAGCAGTTACTCGGGGGGGAGGGATGCTTTCTTT	CASSYSGGRDAFF
.	TRBV28	.	TRBJ1-2	TGTGCCAGCCTGGAGGCAGCGAACTATGGCTACACCTTC	CASLEAANYGYTF
.	TRBV6-2/TRBV6-3	.	TRBJ2-7	TGTGCCAGCAGTTACTCGATGGGACAATTTGGCGAGCAGTACTTC	CASSYSMGQFGEQYF
.	TRBV25-1	TRBD2	TRBJ2-7	TGTGCCAGCAGTGAGGGACTAGCGGGAGGACGCTCCTACGAGCAGTACTTC	CASSEGLAGGRSYEQYF
few	TRBV5-4	TRBD1	TRBJ1-2	TGTGCCAGCTCTGCATACAGGGGGCAATTCACTAACTATGGCTACACCTTC	CASSAYRGQFTNYGYTF
.	TRBV7-2	.	TRBJ1-1	TGTGCCAGCAGCCGCAGCGTTAACACTGAAGCTTTCTTT	CASSRSVNTEAFF
.	TRBV6-5	TRBD2	TRBJ2-3	TGTGCCGCGCGGGGGGCTGGGGATGGGGATACGCAGTATTTT	CAARGAGDGDTQYF
.	TRBV28	.	TRBJ1-3	TGTGCCAGCAGGCCGGGAGGGGGGCCCACCATATATTTT	CASRPGGGPTIYF
few	TRBV7-2	.	TRBJ2-7	TGTGCCAGCACCCAGGGGTACGGCTTCTACGAGCAGTACTTC	CASTQGYGFYEQYF